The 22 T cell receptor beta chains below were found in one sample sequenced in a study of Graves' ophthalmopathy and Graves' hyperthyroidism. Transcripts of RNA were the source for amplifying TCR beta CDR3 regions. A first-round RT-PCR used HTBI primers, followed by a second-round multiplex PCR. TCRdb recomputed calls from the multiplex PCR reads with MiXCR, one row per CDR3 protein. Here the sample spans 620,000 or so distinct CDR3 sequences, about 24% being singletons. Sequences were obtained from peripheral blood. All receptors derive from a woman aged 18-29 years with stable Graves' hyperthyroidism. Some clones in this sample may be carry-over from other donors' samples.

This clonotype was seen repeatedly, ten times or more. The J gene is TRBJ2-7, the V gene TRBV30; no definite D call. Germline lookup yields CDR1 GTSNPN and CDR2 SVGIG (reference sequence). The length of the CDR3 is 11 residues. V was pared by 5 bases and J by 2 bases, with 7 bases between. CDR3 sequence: CAWGQTYEQYF. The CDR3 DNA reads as TGTGCCTGGGGGCAGACCTACGAGCAGTACTTC.

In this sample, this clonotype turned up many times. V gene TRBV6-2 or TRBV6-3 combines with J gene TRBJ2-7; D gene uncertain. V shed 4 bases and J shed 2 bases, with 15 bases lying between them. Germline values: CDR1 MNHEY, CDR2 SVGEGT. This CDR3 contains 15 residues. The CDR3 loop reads CASSSLAGSPYEQYF. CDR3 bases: TGTGCCAGCAGTTCCCTGGCCGGGTCCCCCTACGAGCAGTACTTC.

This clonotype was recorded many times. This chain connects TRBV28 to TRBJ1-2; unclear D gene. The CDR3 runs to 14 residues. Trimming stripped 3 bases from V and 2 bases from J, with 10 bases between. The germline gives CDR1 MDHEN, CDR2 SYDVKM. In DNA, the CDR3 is TGTGCCAGCAGTTTCGCGGAAATCAACTATGGCTACACCTTC. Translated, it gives CASSFAEINYGYTF.

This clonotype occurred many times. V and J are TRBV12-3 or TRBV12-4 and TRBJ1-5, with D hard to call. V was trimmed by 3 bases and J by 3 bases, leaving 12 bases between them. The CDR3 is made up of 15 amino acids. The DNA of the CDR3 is TGTGCCAGCAGTTTCGGGTGGTCAGTCAATCAGCCCCAGCATTTT. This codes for CASSFGWSVNQPQHF.

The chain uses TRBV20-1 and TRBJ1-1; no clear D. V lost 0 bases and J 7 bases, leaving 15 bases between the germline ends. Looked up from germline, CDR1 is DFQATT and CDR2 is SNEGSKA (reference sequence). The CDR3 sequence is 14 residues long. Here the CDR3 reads CSAREGPGNSEAFF. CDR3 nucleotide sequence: TGCAGTGCTAGAGAGGGTCCGGGGAATAGTGAAGCTTTCTTT.

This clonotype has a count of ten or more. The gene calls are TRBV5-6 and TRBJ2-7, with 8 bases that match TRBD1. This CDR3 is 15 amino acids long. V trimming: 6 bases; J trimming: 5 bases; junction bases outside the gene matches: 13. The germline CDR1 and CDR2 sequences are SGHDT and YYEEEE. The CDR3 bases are TGTGCCAGCACCGACGGGACAGGTTCTAGGGACGAGCAGTACTTC. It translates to CASTDGTGSRDEQYF.

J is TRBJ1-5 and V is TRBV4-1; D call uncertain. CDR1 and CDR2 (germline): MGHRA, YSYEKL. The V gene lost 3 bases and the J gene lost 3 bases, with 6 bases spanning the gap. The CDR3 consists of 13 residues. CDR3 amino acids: CASSHGDNQPQHF. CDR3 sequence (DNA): TGCGCCAGCAGCCACGGTGACAATCAGCCCCAGCATTTT.

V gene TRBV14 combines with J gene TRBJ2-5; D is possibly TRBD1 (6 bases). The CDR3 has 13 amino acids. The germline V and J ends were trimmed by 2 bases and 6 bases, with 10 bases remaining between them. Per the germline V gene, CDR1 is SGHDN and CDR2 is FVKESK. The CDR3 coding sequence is TGTGCCAGCAGCCAACTCAGGGGTCAGACCCAGTACTTC. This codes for CASSQLRGQTQYF.

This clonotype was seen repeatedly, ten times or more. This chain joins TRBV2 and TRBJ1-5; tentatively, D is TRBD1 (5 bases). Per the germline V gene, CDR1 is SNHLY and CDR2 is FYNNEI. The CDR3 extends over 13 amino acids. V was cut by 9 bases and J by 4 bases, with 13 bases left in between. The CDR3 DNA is TGTGCCAGTGTGGGGACTCCTAATCAGCCCCAGCATTTT. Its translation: CASVGTPNQPQHF.

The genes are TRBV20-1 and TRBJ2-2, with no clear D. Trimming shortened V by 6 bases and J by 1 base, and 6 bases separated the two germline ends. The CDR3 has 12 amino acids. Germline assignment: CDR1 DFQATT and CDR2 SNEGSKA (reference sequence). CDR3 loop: CSASLNTGELFF. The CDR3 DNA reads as TGCAGTGCCTCTCTGAACACCGGGGAGCTGTTTTTT.

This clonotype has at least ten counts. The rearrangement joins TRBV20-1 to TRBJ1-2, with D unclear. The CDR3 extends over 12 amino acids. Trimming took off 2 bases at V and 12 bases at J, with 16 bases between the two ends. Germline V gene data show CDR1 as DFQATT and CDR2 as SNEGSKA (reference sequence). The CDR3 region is CSARNPGARDTF. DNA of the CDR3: TGCAGTGCTAGAAACCCGGGAGCCAGAGACACCTTC.

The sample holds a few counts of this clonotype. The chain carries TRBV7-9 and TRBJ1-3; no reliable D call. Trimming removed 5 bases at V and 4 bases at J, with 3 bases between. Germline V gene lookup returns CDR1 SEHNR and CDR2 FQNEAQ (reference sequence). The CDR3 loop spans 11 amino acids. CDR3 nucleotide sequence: TGTGCCAGCAGCGCAGGAAACACCATATATTTT. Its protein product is CASSAGNTIYF.

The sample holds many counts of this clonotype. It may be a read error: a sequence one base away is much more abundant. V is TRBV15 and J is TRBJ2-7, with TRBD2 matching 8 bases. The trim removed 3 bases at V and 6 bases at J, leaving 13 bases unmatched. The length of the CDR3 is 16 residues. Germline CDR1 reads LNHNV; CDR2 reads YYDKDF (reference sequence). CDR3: CATSSDRGGLFGEQYF. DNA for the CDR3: TGTGCCACCAGCAGCGATCGGGGGGGACTGTTCGGCGAGCAGTACTTC.

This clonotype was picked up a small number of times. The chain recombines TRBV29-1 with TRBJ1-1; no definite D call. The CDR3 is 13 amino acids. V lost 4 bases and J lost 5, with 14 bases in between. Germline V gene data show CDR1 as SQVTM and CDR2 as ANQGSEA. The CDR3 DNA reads TGCAGCGTTGGGGTAGGGAGTATGACTGAAGCTTTCTTT. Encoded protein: CSVGVGSMTEAFF.

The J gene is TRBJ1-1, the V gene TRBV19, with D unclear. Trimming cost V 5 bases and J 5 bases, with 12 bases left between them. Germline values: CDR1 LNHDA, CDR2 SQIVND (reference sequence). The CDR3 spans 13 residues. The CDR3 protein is CASSSTLRTEAFF. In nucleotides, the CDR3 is TGTGCCAGTAGTTCGACCCTACGGACTGAAGCTTTCTTT.

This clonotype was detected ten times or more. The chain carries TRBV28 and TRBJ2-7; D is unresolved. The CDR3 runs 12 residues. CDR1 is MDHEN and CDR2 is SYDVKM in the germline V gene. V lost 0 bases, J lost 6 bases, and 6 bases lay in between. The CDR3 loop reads CASSLWGFEQYF. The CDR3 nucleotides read TGTGCCAGCAGTTTATGGGGGTTCGAGCAGTACTTC.

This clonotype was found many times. CDR3 in DNA: TGTGCCAGCAGTTTGGAATCTGGAAACACCATATATTTT. It is translated as CASSLESGNTIYF. V gene TRBV2 combines with J gene TRBJ1-3; D uncertain. Deletions cut 5 bases from V and 1 base from J, with 6 bases between. The CDR3 totals 13 residues. Germline CDR1 SNHLY, CDR2 FYNNEI.

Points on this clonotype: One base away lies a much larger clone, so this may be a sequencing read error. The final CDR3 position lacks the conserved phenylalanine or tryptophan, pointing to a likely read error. Here the CDR3 DNA reads TGTGCCAGCAGTTTCCGAGGTCCCTCTGGGGCCAACGTCCTGACTGTC. Translating gives CASSFRGPSGANVLTV. This chain joins TRBV28 and TRBJ2-6, with D unresolved. This CDR3 has 16 amino acids. Trimming pared 3 bases from V and 0 bases from J, leaving 9 bases between. The germline V gene has CDR1 MDHEN and CDR2 SYDVKM.

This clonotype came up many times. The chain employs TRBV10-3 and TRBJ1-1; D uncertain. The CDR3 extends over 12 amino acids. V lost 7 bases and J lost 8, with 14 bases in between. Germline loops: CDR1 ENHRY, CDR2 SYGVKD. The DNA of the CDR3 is TGTGCCATCAAAGCGGAGGGCGTAGAAGCTTTCTTT. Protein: CAIKAEGVEAFF.

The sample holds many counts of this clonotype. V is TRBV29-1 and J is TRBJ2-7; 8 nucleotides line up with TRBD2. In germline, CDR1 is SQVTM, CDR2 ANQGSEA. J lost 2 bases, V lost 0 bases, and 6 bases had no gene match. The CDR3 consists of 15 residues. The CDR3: CSVEEPGLVPYEQYF. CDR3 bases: TGCAGCGTTGAAGAACCGGGACTAGTCCCCTACGAGCAGTACTTC.

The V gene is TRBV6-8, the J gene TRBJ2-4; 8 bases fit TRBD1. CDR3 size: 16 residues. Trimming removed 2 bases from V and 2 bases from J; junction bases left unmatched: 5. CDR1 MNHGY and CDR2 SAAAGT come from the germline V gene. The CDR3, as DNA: TGTGCCAGCAGTTACCCGACAGGGGAGTCCAAAAACATTCAGTACTTC. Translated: CASSYPTGESKNIQYF.

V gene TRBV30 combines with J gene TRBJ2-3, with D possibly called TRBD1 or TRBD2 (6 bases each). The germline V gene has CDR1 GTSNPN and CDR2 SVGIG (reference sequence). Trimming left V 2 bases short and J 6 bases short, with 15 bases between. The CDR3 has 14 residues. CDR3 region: CAWSRGTYSDTQYF. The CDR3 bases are TGTGCCTGGAGTCGGGGGACATACTCCGATACGCAGTATTTT. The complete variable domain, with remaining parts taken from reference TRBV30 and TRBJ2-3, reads SQTIHQWPATLVQPVGSPLSLECTVEGTSNPNLYWYRQAAGRGLQLLFYSVGIGQISSEVPQNLSASRPQDRQFILSSKKLLLSDSGFYLCAWSRGTYSDTQYFGPGTRLTVL.